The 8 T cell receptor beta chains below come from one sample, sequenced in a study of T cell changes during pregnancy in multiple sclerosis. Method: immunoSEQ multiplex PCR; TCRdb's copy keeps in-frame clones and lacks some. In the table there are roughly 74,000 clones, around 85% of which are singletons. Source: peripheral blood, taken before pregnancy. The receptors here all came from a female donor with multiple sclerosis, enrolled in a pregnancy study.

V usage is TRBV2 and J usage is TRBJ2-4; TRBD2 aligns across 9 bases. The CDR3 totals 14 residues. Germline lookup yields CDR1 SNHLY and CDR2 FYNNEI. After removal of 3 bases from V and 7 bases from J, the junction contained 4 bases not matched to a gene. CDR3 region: CASSDRAGGNIQYF. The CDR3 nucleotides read TGTGCCAGCAGTGATCGGGCGGGAGGGAACATTCAGTACTTC.

CDR3 nucleotides: TGTGCCAGCAGCTTAACAGGGGATGGCTATCAGCCCCAGCATTTT. Translating gives CASSLTGDGYQPQHF. This sequence joins TRBV7-2 and TRBJ1-5, with 7 nucleotides matching TRBD1. V trimming: 2 bases; J trimming: 5 bases; junction bases outside the gene matches: 6. Germline CDR1 reads SGHTA; CDR2 reads FQGNSA. CDR3 size: 15 residues.

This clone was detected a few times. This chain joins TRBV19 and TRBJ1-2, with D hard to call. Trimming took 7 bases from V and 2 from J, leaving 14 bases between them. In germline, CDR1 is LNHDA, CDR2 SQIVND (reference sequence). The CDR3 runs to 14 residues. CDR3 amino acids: CASKRSQVNYGYTF. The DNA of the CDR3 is TGTGCCAGTAAAAGGTCGCAGGTCAACTATGGCTACACCTTC.

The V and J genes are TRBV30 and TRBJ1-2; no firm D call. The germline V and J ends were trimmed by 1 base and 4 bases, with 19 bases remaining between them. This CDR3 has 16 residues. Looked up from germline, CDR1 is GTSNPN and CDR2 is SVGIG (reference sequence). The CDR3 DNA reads TGTGCCTGGAGTGGGGAGGACGGTCGCTGGGGCTATGGCTACACCTTC. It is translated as CAWSGEDGRWGYGYTF.

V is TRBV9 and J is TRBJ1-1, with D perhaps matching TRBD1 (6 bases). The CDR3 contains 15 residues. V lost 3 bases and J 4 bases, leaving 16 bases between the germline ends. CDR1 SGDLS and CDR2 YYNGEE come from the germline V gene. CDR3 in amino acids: CASSAEGVTVTEAFF. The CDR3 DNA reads TGTGCCAGCAGCGCCGAGGGGGTAACGGTCACTGAAGCTTTCTTT.

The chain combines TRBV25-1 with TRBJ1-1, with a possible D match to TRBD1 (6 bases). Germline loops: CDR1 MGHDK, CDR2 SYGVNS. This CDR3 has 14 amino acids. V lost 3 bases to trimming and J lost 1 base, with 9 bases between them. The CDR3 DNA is TGTGCCAGCAGTGACCAGGGGTGGAACACTGAAGCTTTCTTT. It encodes CASSDQGWNTEAFF.

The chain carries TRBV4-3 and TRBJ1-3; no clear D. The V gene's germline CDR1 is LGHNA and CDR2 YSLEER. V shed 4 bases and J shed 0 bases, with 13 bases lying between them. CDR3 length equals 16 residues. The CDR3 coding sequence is TGCGCCAGCAGCCTTAGCTCCACGGGCTCTGGAAACACCATATATTTT. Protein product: CASSLSSTGSGNTIYF.

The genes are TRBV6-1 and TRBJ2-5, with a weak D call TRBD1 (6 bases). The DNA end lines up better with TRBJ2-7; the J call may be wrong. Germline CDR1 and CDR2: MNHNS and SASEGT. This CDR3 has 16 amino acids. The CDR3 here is CASSEADSHPFYEQYF. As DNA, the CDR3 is TGTGCCAGCAGTGAGGCGGACAGCCACCCCTTCTACGAGCAGTACTTC.